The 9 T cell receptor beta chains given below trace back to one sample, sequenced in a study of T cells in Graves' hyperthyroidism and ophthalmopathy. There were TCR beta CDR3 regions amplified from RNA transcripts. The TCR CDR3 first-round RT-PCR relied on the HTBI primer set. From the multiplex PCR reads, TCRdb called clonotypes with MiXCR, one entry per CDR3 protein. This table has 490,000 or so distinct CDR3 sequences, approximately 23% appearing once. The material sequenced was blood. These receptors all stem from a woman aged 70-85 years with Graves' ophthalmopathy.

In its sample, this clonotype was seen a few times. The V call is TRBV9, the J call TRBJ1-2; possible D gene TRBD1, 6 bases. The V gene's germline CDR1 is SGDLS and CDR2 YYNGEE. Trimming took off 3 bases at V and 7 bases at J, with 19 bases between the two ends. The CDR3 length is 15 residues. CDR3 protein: CASSESSWGRFGYTF. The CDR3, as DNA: TGTGCCAGCAGCGAGAGCTCTTGGGGGCGATTTGGCTACACCTTC.

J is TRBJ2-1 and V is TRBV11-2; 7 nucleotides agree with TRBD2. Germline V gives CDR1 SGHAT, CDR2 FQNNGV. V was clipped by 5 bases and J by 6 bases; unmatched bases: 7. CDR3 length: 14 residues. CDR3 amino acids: CASSGSGMLNEQFF. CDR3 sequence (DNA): TGTGCCAGCAGCGGGAGCGGGATGCTCAATGAGCAGTTCTTC. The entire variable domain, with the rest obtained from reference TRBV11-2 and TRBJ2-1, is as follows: EAGVAQSPRYKIIEKRQSVAFWCNPISGHATLYWYQQILGQGPKLLIQFQNNGVVDDSQLPKDRFSAERLKGVDSTLKIQPAKLEDSAVYLCASSGSGMLNEQFFGPGTRLTVL.

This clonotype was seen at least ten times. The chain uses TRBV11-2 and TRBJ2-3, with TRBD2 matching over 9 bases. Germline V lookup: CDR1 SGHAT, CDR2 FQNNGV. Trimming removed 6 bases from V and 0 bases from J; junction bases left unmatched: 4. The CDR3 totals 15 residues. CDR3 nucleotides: TGTGCCAGCAGGCCTAGCGGGACTAGCACAGATACGCAGTATTTT. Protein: CASRPSGTSTDTQYF.

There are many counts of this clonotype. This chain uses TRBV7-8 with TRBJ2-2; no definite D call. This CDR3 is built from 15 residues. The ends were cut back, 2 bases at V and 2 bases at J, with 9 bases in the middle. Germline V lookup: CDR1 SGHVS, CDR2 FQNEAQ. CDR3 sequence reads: CASSLSEINTGELFF. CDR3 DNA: TGTGCCAGCAGCTTATCGGAGATTAACACCGGGGAGCTGTTTTTT.

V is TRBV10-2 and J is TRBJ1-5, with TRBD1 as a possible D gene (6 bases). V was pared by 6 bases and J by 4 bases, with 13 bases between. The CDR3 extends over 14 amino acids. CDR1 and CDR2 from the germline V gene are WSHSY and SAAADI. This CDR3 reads CASRGNRENQPQHF. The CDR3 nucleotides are TGCGCCAGCAGAGGAAACAGGGAGAATCAGCCCCAGCATTTT.

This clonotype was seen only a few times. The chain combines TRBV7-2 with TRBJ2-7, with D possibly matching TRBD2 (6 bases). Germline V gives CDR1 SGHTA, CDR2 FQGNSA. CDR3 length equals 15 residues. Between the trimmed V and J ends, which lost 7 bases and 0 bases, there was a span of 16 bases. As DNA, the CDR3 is TGTGCCAGCACGTCTAACGGGGGAAGCTCCTACGAGCAGTACTTC. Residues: CASTSNGGSSYEQYF.

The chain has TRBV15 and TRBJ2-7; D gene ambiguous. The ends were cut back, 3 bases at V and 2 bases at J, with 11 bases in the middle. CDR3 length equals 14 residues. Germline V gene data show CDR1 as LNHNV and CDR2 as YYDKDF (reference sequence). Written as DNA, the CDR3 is TGTGCCACCAGCAGTGGGGTCAGGACCTACGAGCAGTACTTC. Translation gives CATSSGVRTYEQYF.

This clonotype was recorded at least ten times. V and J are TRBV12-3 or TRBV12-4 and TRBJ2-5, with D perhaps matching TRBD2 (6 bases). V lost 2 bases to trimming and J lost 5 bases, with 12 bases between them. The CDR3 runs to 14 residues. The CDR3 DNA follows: TGTGCCAGCAGTTTACTGGCAGGGAGGGAGACCCAGTACTTC. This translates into CASSLLAGRETQYF.

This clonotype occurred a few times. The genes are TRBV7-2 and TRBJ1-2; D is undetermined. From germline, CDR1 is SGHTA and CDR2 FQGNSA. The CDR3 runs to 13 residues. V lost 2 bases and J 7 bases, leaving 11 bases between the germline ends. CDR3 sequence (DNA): TGTGCCAGCAGCTTATACCGGAGGGTTGGCTACACCTTC. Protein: CASSLYRRVGYTF.